What follows describes a single T cell receptor (beta chain). The clone's antigen remains unknown. Within one base of it there is no much larger clone, and no base qualities were kept. TCRbeta CDR3 regions were amplified from genomic DNA using the immunoSEQ Assay, a bias-controlled multiplex PCR. As for the authors' bioinformatics: Within the assay, amplification of reference gene primers was used to estimate how many nucleated cells each sample contained. To quantify the absolute abundance of each unique TCRbeta CDR3 rearrangement, sequence reads were collapsed and filtered. For each sample, productive Simpson clonality was calculated as the square root of Simpson's diversity index across productive rearrangements. Not all clones reach the TCRdb copy of this immuneACCESS table, which keeps in-frame sequences only. Checked studies attribute under half of the gap to unresolved V genes and leave the rest unexplained. The V and J calls and clone size are taken from that table; D and trimming were inferred from the DNA. The sample table records approximately 130,000 clones; about four fifths of these occur just once. 8.4% of the sample lies in the top ten.

The data derive from a study of blood T cell repertoires in COVID-19 (TCRdb year 2020). Background on the whole study: The collaborator samples originated in the United States, Italy and Spain and spanned the acute and convalescent phases of COVID-19. Where available, HLA class I and class II types were taken from metadata supplied by the sample provider and were not determined by assay-based typing. A de-identified subject ID, COVID-19 status, age in years and sex were almost always included in the sample metadata. Deeply sampled blood TCRbeta repertoires from subjects exposed to, actively infected with, or recovered from COVID-19 were included in the dataset. The repertoires were released in a freely available public database intended as a resource for research on the immune response to SARS-CoV-2. Samples were obtained from the ongoing ImmuneRACE study (first 160 participants) and from 1,254 subjects provided by 6 global collaborators. The prospective study material was composed of cDNA or gDNA derived from T cells, B-cell-depleted T cells, or PBMCs. Findings and caveats that apply to the study as a whole: The quantity of clinical and demographic metadata differed by source and by participant and was supplied without curation.

Whole blood was collected in K2EDTA tubes by collaborating institutions according to the institutions' own protocols. For TCRbeta analysis, collaborator samples were shipped as frozen whole blood, as isolated PBMCs, or as DNA extracted from either sample type. Trimming takes 5 bases from V and 4 bases from J, and the germline ends sit 11 bases apart. CDR1 SQVTM and CDR2 ANQGSEA were looked up in the germline V gene. Inclusive of the bounding cysteine and phenylalanine, the CDR3 is 12 residues long. The retained sequence is limited to the CDR3, 36 bases, with the frame set at the first base. The chain is assembled from TRBV29-1 and TRBJ1-1; perhaps TRBD1 is the D gene, with 5 bases matching. The TCR comes from a woman in her sixties with active or convalescent COVID-19. The sample taken for sequencing was peripheral blood. The DNA sequence is TGCAGCGTTAGTAGACAGACCACTGAAGCTTTCTTT. This gives the protein CSVSRQTTEAFF.